The sequence of this TCR beta chain was determined in a study of T cell responses to AZD1222 COVID-19 vaccine (dated by TCRdb to the early 2020s). As for the study more broadly: TCR sequencing was performed for 230 to 250 trial participants, of whom about 210 were given two doses of AZD1222 and around 25 were given two doses of MenACWY control vaccine. Trial participants were enrolled into age subgroups of 18-55, 56-69 and 70-plus years, which contained about 150, 28 and 57 TCR-sequenced participants, respectively.

In the case of this clone: It lacks a known antigen. No much larger clone is present one base from it, and per-base qualities are unavailable.

The CDR3 regions of human TCRbeta chains were analyzed by immunosequencing. The study's own analysis went as follows. Repertoire TCRs were matched against a reference library of SARS-CoV-2-specific TCRs generated with the MIRA antigen-specificity platform. Breadth was defined as the fraction of unique TCRs that were SARS-CoV-2-associated, and depth was defined as the fraction of total T cells that were SARS-CoV-2-associated. Using the MIRA data, every spike-specific TCR was mapped to the spike region that the TCR reacted to and assigned to either a CD4 or a CD8 class. Log10-transformed breadth and depth values were compared by one-way ANOVA with Sidak's multiple comparisons tests. TCRdb provides this immuneACCESS table in a form limited to in-frame rearrangements. Some clones are lacking; in checked studies, under half of them reflect an unresolved V gene, and why the rest are absent is not known. The V and J calls and clone size come from that table; D and trimming were worked out from the DNA. In this sample the table shows tens of thousands of clones, roughly 89% of which occur a single time. The ten largest account for about 9% of the sample.

The sample's time point, from its label and the paper: about 28 days (+/-7) after the second vaccine dose. AZD1222 recipients whose second dose came at about 4 weeks and those whose second dose came at about 12 weeks were combined into one group, since spike-specific TCR depth and breadth did not differ between the two schedules. Vaccinee samples came from UK trials COV001 and COV002, including a single-blind randomized controlled phase 2/3 trial of AZD1222 (ChAdOx1 nCoV-19) in healthy adults. Trial participant PBMC samples were collected at day 0 and day 28 after the second dose for TCRbeta chain sequencing. Study-wide findings and limitations: The vaccine-associated CD4 TCRs covered the entire spike protein, and the dominant responses fell in regions 160-218 and 743-854. Conclusions about previously exposed vaccinees are limited because only six or seven AZD1222 recipients were SARS-CoV-2 seropositive at baseline. Most participants were white British and females outnumbered males, and the authors suggested that clonal diversity may have been underestimated. The 56-69-year group was small, and its depth increase did not reach significance, likely because of low power. Reportedly, close to half of the unique spike-specific TCRs recognized epitopes lying outside the regions that are mutated in the B.1.351 and B.1.1.7 variants. After two AZD1222 doses, both the breadth and the depth of spike-specific TCRs were significantly higher than at day 0 and than in MenACWY recipients. No day 14 peak-response samples were available, so repertoires were characterized only after the peak T cell response.

The germline V gene yields SGHVS for CDR1 and FQNEAQ for CDR2. V drops 3 bases and J drops 5 bases, leaving 10 bases in between. The CDR3, cysteine through phenylalanine, is 13 amino acids long. The retained sequence is limited to the CDR3, 39 bases, with the frame set at the first base. The chain is made from TRBV7-8 and TRBJ1-2; TRBD1 is a weak D gene call, 5 bases matching. This sequence originates from an adult who received the AZD1222 COVID-19 vaccine. Sample: peripheral blood, taken 28 days after the second AZD1222 dose. In nucleotides, the sequence is TGTGCCAGCAGCTTGGGGCCTAGGTATGGCTACACCTTC. The encoded protein is CASSLGPRYGYTF.